This is a list of T cell receptor beta chains from one sample in a study of blood T cell repertoires in COVID-19. Assay: immunoSEQ multiplex PCR; the TCRdb copy retains only in-frame clones and omits some. Among about 190,000 clones listed, approximately 78% were seen once. Sequenced: peripheral blood. The origin of the receptors is a woman aged 80 or older with COVID-19, enrolled during active disease. Both conserved end residues are part of each CDR3. A D gene is named only where the DNA matches it firmly. A clone size is listed for some rows: how often the clone was seen (once, few, many), or a class if it is expanded.

TRBJ1-3,-,-,TRBV11-2,CASSPTGNTIYF,TGTGCCAGCAGCCCGACAGGAAACACCATATATTTT
TRBJ2-7,TRBD2,-,TRBV19,CASSIGLGSYEQYF,TGTGCCAGTAGTATCGGACTAGGAAGCTACGAGCAGTACTTC
TRBJ1-2,TRBD1,-,TRBV7-2,CASSPVGGGTLYGYTF,TGTGCCAGCAGTCCCGTCGGAGGGGGCACGCTCTATGGCTACACCTTC
TRBJ2-7,-,-,TRBV5-6,CASSLVGAIYEQYF,TGTGCCAGCAGCTTGGTTGGGGCGATCTACGAGCAGTACTTC
TRBJ1-6,-,few,TRBV19,CASSIRQGPNSPLHF,TGTGCCAGTAGTATCAGGCAGGGTCCCAATTCACCCCTCCACTTT
TRBJ1-1,-,once,TRBV7-9,CASSFTRGSTEAFF,TGTGCCAGCAGCTTTACCAGGGGTTCTACTGAAGCTTTCTTT
TRBJ2-2,-,-,TRBV21-1,CASSKVSLDRELGTGELFF,TGTGCCAGCAGCAAAGTGTCCCTTGACAGGGAATTAGGCACCGGGGAGCTGTTTTTT
TRBJ2-3,-,-,TRBV12-3/TRBV12-4,CASSPQRDTQYF,TGTGCCAGCAGTCCCCAGAGGGATACGCAGTATTTT
TRBJ1-2,-,few,TRBV5-4,CASSRRDSLNYGYTF,TGTGCCAGCAGTCGGAGGGACTCTCTCAACTATGGCTACACCTTC
TRBJ1-3,-,-,TRBV5-6,CASSFLSSGNTIYF,TGTGCCAGCAGCTTTTTATCCTCTGGAAACACCATATATTTT
TRBJ2-1,TRBD2,-,TRBV3-1/TRBV3-2,CASSSPLAGGHNEQFF,TGTGCCAGCAGCTCTCCACTAGCGGGAGGTCACAATGAGCAGTTCTTC
TRBJ2-7,-,-,TRBV6-5,CASIPGQGMVGEQYF,TGTGCCAGCATTCCCGGACAAGGGATGGTGGGGGAGCAGTACTTC
TRBJ2-3,TRBD2,-,TRBV7-9,CASSLLAVGTDTQYF,TGTGCCAGCAGCTTACTAGCGGTCGGCACAGATACGCAGTATTTT
TRBJ1-1,TRBD1,once,TRBV18,CASSPIGQGTVGNTEAFF,TGTGCCAGCTCACCAATAGGACAGGGCACAGTCGGGAACACTGAAGCTTTCTTT
TRBJ1-6,-,-,TRBV6-5,CASSYSTSGNNSPLHF,TGTGCCAGCAGTTACTCGACGTCAGGAAACAATTCACCCCTCCACTTT
TRBJ1-1,TRBD1,few,TRBV11-3,CASSAYRGPNTEAFF,TGTGCCAGCAGCGCCTACAGGGGACCGAACACTGAAGCTTTCTTT
TRBJ2-1,-,-,TRBV5-4,CASSLGGGGLDEQFF,TGTGCCAGCAGCTTGGGAGGGGGGGGCTTGGATGAGCAGTTCTTC
TRBJ1-1,-,-,TRBV5-4,CASKFWGVTEAFF,TGTGCCAGCAAATTTTGGGGAGTAACTGAAGCTTTCTTT
TRBJ1-1,-,-,TRBV29-1,CSAGEAFF,TGCAGCGCCGGTGAAGCTTTCTTT
TRBJ2-5,TRBD1,-,TRBV4-1,CASSLHSGQGEGTQYF,TGCGCCAGCAGCCTACACTCGGGACAGGGGGAGGGGACCCAGTACTTC
TRBJ2-7,TRBD1,-,TRBV2,CASALRTGGPYEQYF,TGTGCCAGCGCCCTAAGGACAGGGGGTCCCTACGAGCAGTACTTC
TRBJ2-4,TRBD1,-,TRBV3-1/TRBV3-2,CASSQGRTGTKNIQYF,TGTGCCAGCAGCCAAGGCCGGACAGGAACCAAAAACATTCAGTACTTC
TRBJ1-2,-,-,TRBV19,CASTGGISYGYTF,TGTGCCAGTACTGGAGGGATTAGCTATGGCTACACCTTC
TRBJ1-2,TRBD1,once,TRBV10-3,CAIRQGNNYGYTF,TGTGCCATCAGACAGGGGAATAACTATGGCTACACCTTC
TRBJ1-1,-,-,TRBV19,CASPPPGSVDTEAFF,TGTGCCAGTCCCCCCCCCGGTTCTGTGGACACTGAAGCTTTCTTT